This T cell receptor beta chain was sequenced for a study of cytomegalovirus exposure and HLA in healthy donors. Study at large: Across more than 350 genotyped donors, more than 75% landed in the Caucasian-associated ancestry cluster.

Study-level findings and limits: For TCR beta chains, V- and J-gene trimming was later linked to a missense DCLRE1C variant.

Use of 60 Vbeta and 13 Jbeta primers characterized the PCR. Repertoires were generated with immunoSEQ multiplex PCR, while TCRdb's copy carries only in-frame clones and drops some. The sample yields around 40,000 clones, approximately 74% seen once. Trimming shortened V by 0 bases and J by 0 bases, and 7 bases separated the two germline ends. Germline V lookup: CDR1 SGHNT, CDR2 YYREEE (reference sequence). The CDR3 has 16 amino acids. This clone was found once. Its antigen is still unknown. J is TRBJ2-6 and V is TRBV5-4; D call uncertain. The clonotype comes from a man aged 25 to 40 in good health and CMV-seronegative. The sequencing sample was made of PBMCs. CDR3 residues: CASSLVSVSGANVLTF. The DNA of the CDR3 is TGTGCCAGCAGCTTGGTATCGGTCTCTGGGGCCAACGTCCTGACTTTC.